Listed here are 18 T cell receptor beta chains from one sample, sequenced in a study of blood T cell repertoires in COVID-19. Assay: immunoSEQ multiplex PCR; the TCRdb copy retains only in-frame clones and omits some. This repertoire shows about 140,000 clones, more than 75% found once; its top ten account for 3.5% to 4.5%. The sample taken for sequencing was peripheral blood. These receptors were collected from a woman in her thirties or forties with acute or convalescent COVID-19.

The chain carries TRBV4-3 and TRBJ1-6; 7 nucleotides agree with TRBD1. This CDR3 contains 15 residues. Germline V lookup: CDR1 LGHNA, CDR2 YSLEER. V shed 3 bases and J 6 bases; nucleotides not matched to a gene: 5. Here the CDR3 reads CASSHGTEINSPLHF. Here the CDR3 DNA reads TGCGCCAGCAGCCACGGGACAGAGATTAATTCACCCCTCCACTTT.

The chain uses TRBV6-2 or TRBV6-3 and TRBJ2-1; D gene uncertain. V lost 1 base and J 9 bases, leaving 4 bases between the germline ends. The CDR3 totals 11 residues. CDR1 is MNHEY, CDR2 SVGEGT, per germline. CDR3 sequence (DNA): TGTGCCAGCAGTTACTTCGGTGAGCAGTTCTTC. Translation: CASSYFGEQFF.

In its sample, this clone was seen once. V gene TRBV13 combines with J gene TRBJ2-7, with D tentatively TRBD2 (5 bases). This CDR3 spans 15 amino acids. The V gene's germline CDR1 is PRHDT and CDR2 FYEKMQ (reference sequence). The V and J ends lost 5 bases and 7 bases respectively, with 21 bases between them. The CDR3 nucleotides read TGTGCCAGCAGCCAGGTAGGACTTAGCCAGGAGGAGCAGTACTTC. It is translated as CASSQVGLSQEEQYF.

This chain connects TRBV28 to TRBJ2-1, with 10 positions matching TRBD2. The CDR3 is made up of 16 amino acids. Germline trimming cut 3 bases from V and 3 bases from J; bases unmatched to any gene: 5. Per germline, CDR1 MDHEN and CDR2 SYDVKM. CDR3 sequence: CASSFNRLAGYNEQFF. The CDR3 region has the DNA TGTGCCAGCAGTTTCAACCGACTAGCGGGCTACAATGAGCAGTTCTTC.

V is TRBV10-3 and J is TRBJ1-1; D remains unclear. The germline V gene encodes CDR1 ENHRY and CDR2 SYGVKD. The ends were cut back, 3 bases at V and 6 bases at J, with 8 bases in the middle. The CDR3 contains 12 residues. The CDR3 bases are TGTGCCATCAGTGATTATTATTCTGAAGCTTTCTTT. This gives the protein CAISDYYSEAFF.

CDR3: CASSPPNRQGYQPQHF. CDR3 sequence (DNA): TGTGCCAGCTCACCACCTAACCGACAGGGGTATCAGCCCCAGCATTTT. V gene TRBV18 combines with J gene TRBJ1-5; TRBD1 matches 8 bases. Germline loops: CDR1 KGHSH, CDR2 LQKENI. The CDR3 extends over 16 amino acids. Trimming removed 0 bases from V and 5 bases from J; junction bases left unmatched: 6. Full variable domain (outside the CDR3, taken from reference TRBV18 and TRBJ1-5): NAGVMQNPRHLVRRRGQEARLRCSPMKGHSHVYWYRQLPEEGLKFMVYLQKENIIDESGMPKERFSAEFPKEGPSILRIQQVVRGDSAAYFCASSPPNRQGYQPQHFGDGTRLSIL.

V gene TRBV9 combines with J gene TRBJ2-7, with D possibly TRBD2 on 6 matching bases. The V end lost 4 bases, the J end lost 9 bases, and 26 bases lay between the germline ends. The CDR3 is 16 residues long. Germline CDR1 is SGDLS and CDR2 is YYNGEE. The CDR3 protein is CASSPTSEGLSGWQYF. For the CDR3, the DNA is TGTGCCAGCAGCCCAACATCGGAGGGCCTGAGTGGATGGCAGTACTTC.

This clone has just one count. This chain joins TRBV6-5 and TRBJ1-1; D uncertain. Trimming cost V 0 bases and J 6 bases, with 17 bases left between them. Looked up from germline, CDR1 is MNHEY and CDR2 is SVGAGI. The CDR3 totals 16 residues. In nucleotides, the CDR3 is TGTGCCAGCAGTTACTCGTCCCCAGTCGTCGAGGCTGAAGCTTTCTTT. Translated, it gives CASSYSSPVVEAEAFF.

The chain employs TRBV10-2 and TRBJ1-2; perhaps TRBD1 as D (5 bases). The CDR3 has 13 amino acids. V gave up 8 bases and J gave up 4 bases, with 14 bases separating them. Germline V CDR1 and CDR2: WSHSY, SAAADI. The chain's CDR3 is CASWGEDGYGYTF. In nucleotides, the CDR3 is TGCGCCAGCTGGGGGGAGGATGGCTATGGCTACACCTTC.

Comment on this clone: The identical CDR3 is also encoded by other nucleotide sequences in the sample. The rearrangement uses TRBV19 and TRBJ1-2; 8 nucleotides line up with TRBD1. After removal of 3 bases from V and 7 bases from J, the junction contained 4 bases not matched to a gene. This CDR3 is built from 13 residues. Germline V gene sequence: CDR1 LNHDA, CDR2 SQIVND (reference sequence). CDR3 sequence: CASSIGQGGGYTF. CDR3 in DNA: TGTGCCAGTAGTATCGGACAGGGAGGTGGCTACACCTTC.

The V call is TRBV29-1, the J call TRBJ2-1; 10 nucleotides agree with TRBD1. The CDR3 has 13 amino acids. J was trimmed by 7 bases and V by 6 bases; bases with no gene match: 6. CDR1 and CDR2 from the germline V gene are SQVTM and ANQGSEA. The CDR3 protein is CSVGTGAENEQFF. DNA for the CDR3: TGCAGCGTCGGGACAGGGGCTGAAAATGAGCAGTTCTTC.

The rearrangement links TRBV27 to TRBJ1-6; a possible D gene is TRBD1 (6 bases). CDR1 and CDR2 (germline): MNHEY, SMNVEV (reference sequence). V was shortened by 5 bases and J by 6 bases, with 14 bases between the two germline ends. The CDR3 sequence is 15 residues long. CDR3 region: CASSLMQGSNSPLHF. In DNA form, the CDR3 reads TGTGCCAGCAGTCTAATGCAGGGGAGTAATTCACCCCTCCACTTT.

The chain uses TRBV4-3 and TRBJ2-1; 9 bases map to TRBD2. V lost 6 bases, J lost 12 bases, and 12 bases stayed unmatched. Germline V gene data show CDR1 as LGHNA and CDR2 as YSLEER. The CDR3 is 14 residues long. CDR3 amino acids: CASSPSGVGVGQFF. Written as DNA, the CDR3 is TGCGCCAGCAGTCCTAGCGGGGTGGGGGTAGGGCAGTTCTTC.

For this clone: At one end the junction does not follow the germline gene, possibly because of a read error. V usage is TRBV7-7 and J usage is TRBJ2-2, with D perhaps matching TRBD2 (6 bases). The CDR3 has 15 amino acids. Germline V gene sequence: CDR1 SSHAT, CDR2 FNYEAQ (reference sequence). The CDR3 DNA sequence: TGTGCTAGCAGCTTTGGACCGGGACTCTCCGGGGAGCTGTTTTTT. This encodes CASSFGPGLSGELFF.

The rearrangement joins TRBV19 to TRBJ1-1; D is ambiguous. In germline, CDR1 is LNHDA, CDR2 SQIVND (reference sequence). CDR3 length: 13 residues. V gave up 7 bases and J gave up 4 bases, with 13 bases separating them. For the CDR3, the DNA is TGTGCCAGTACCCATGCCCCGGGCACTGAAGCTTTCTTT. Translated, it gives CASTHAPGTEAFF.

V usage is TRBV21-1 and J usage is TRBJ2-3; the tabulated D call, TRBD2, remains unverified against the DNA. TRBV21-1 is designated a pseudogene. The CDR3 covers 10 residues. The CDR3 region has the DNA TGTGCCAGCAGTGCTAGTACGCAGTATTTT. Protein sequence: CASSASTQYF.

The CDR3 coding sequence is TGTGCCAGCAGCTTAATCCCGACAGCCTACACTGAAGCTTTCTTT. Residues: CASSLIPTAYTEAFF. V usage is TRBV7-3 and J usage is TRBJ1-1; maybe TRBD1 (5 bases). This CDR3 has 15 amino acids. The V end was cut by 1 base, the J end by 3 bases, with 12 bases between. CDR1 is SGHTA and CDR2 is FQGTGA in the germline V gene.

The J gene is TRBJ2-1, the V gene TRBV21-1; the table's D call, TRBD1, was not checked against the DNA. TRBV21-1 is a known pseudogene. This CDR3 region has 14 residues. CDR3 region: CASFYTGTPDEQFF. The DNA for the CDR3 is TGTGCCAGCTTTTATACAGGGACCCCTGATGAGCAGTTCTTC.